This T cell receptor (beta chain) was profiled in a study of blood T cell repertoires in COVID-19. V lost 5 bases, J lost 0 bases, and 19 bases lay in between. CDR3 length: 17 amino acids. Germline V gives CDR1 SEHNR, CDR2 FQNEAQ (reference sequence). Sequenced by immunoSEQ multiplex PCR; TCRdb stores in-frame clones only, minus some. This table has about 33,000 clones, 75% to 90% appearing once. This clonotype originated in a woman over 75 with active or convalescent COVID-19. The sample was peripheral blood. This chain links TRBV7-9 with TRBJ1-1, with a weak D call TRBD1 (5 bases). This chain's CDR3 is CASSPSQGLGMNTEAFF. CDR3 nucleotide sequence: TGTGCCAGCAGCCCATCTCAGGGTTTGGGTATGAACACTGAAGCTTTCTTT. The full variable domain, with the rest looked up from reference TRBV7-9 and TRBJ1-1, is DTGVSQNPRHKITKRGQNVTFRCDPISEHNRLYWYRQTLGQGPEFLTYFQNEAQLEKSRLLSDRFSAERPKGSFSTLEIQRTEQGDSAMYLCASSPSQGLGMNTEAFFGQGTRLTVV.